This record covers a single TCR beta chain. This entry comes from a study of blood T cell repertoires in COVID-19. Study context: Both acute and convalescent COVID-19 samples were obtained from the United States, Italy and Spain.

Methods used by the authors: Amplifying reference gene primers gave estimates of nucleated cell counts. The assay was immunoSEQ multiplex PCR, and TCRdb's table has in-frame clones only and misses some. The V and J calls and clone size are taken from that table; D and trimming were inferred from the DNA. The top ten hold around 4.2% of the sample, which has 200,000 to 300,000 clones, 84% seen once. V was shortened by 5 bases and J by 8 bases, with 10 bases between the two germline ends. Germline V gene sequence: CDR1 SGHTA, CDR2 FQGTGA. CDR3 length equals 12 residues. What was sequenced was peripheral blood. The clonotype originates from a man between 60 and 70 years old with acute or convalescent COVID-19. The chain has TRBV7-3 and TRBJ2-1, with D unclear. The CDR3 nucleotides are TGTGCCAGCAGCCCCGACGACTATGAGCAGTTCTTC. Protein sequence: CASSPDDYEQFF.